The 10 T cell receptor beta chains in this list originate from one sample, sequenced in a study of blood T cell repertoires in COVID-19. Only in-frame clones appear in the TCRdb table, and some are missing; sequencing was by immunoSEQ multiplex PCR. The table records 51,000 or so clones, over 75% of them present only once. The sequenced material came from peripheral blood. These receptors all come from a woman of 80 years or more with COVID-19, enrolled during active disease.

This chain links TRBV6-6 with TRBJ2-7, with 8 bases aligning to TRBD1. Trimming took 5 bases from V and 2 from J; bases not matched to a gene: 8. Germline CDR1 MNHNY, CDR2 SVGAGI (reference sequence). There are 15 residues in the CDR3. In DNA, the CDR3 is TGTGCCAGCAGTCAGGACAGGGATTCGGCCTACGAGCAGTACTTC. Translated: CASSQDRDSAYEQYF.

The chain has TRBV5-1 and TRBJ2-1; D is unresolved. The CDR3 totals 14 residues. The germline gives CDR1 SGHRS, CDR2 YFSETQ. V lost 0 bases, J lost 2 bases, and 6 bases lay in between. The CDR3 DNA is TGCGCCAGCAGCTTGGGACAACCCTACAATGAGCAGTTCTTC. Amino acid sequence: CASSLGQPYNEQFF.

The V and J genes are TRBV14 and TRBJ1-1; unclear D gene. V was shortened by 1 base and J by 1 base, with 10 bases between the two germline ends. This CDR3 region has 15 residues. Germline CDR1 and CDR2: SGHDN and FVKESK. The CDR3 is CASSQGRAGNTEAFF. In nucleotides, the CDR3 is TGTGCCAGCAGCCAAGGAAGAGCAGGGAACACTGAAGCTTTCTTT.

The J gene is TRBJ2-5, the V gene TRBV3-1 (or the pseudogene TRBV3-2); 9 nucleotides line up with TRBD2. Trimming at V came to 3 bases and at J to 1 base, leaving 3 bases not matched to a gene. CDR3 length: 15 residues. CDR1 is LGHDT, CDR2 YNNKEL, per germline (reference sequence). The DNA of the CDR3 is TGTGCCAGCAGCCAGACTAGCGGCTCCCAAGAGACCCAGTACTTC. It yields the protein CASSQTSGSQETQYF.

This chain uses TRBV7-9 with TRBJ1-6; D possibly corresponds to TRBD1 (6 bases). V was pared by 5 bases and J by 8 bases, with 13 bases between. CDR3 length: 14 residues. Germline V gene lookup returns CDR1 SEHNR and CDR2 FQNEAQ (reference sequence). The CDR3 region has the DNA TGTGCCAGCAGCCCCTACAGGGTTGATTCACCCCTCCACTTT. The encoded protein is CASSPYRVDSPLHF.

This chain connects TRBV6-5 to TRBJ1-3, with D perhaps matching TRBD1 (5 bases). Germline V gene lookup returns CDR1 MNHEY and CDR2 SVGAGI. The V and J ends lost 4 bases and 0 bases respectively, with 13 bases between them. This CDR3 has 16 amino acids. The CDR3 bases are TGTGCCAGCAGTTGGGGCTGGAGGGACTCTGGAAACACCATATATTTT. Translation: CASSWGWRDSGNTIYF.

The chain links TRBV7-8 to TRBJ1-2, with TRBD1 matching over 8 bases. The CDR3 length is 16 residues. The junction had 14 bases not matched to a gene; V was cut back by 6 bases and J by 5 bases. CDR1 is SGHVS and CDR2 is FQNEAQ in the germline V gene. CDR3 protein: CASSPDRADGMYGYTF. The CDR3 bases are TGTGCCAGCAGTCCGGACAGGGCGGACGGAATGTATGGCTACACCTTC.

V is TRBV2 and J is TRBJ2-5; no firm D call. This CDR3 comprises 12 residues. V was cut by 3 bases and J by 5 bases, with 7 bases left in between. In germline, CDR1 is SNHLY, CDR2 FYNNEI. For the CDR3, the DNA is TGTGCCAGCAGTGAGCGATGGGAGACCCAGTACTTC. It is translated as CASSERWETQYF.

The V and J genes are TRBV5-1 and TRBJ1-6; possibly TRBD1 for D (5 bases). Germline V gives CDR1 SGHRS, CDR2 YFSETQ. Trimming removed 0 bases from V and 8 bases from J, with 12 bases in between. There are 15 residues in the CDR3. The CDR3 reads CASSLAAGLDSPLHF. The CDR3 DNA reads as TGCGCCAGCAGCTTGGCCGCAGGGTTGGATTCACCCCTCCACTTT. Using reference TRBV5-1 and TRBJ1-6 for the parts outside the CDR3, the full variable domain is KAGVTQTPRYLIKTRGQQVTLSCSPISGHRSVSWYQQTPGQGLQFLFEYFSETQRNKGNFPGRFSGRQFSNSRSEMNVSTLELGDSALYLCASSLAAGLDSPLHFGNGTRLTVT.

This chain uses TRBV10-3 with TRBJ2-1; 8 nucleotides line up with TRBD2. The V segment lost 4 bases and the J segment 0 bases; nucleotides outside the gene matches: 2. CDR3 length: 15 amino acids. Germline loops: CDR1 ENHRY, CDR2 SYGVKD. CDR3 residues: CAISGSGGSYNEQFF. The CDR3 coding sequence is TGTGCCATCAGTGGGAGCGGGGGCTCCTACAATGAGCAGTTCTTC.